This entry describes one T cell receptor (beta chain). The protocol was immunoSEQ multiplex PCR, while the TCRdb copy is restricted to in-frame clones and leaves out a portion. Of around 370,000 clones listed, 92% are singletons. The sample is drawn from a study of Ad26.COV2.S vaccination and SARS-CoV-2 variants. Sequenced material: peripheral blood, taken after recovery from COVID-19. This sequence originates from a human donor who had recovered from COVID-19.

The DNA of the CDR3 is TGTGCCAGCAGCGGGGGACTAGCGGGGGTGTTCGCAGATACGCAGTATTTT. Its translation: CASSGGLAGVFADTQYF. The chain uses TRBV9 and TRBJ2-3; the match to TRBD2 covers 14 bases. The CDR3 spans 17 residues. Trimming at V came to 3 bases and at J to 4 bases, leaving 7 bases not matched to a gene. Germline V gene lookup returns CDR1 SGDLS and CDR2 YYNGEE.